These T cell receptor beta chains were read from a single sample in a study of early T cells in non-severe SARS-CoV-2 infection. TCRdb re-derived calls from the 5' RACE reads in MiXCR, one entry per CDR3 protein. The repertoire holds around 80,000 distinct CDR3 sequences, 13% seen once, with about 6.1% in the top ten. The sequencing sample was made of whole blood. The source is an adult who was a healthcare worker with PCR-confirmed SARS-CoV-2 infection or an uninfected control (not recorded which). CDR3s include the opening cysteine and the closing phenylalanine or tryptophan. A D gene is named only where the DNA matches it firmly. Size values are once, few and many counts, or a class for expanded clones, and some rows have none.

few	TRBV10-2	TRBJ2-3	TRBD2	TGCGCCAGCAGTCGCCTAGCGGGAGGGGTCACAGATACGCAGTATTTT	CASSRLAGGVTDTQYF
NA	TRBV20-1	TRBJ1-4	NA	TGCAGTGCTGATAACAGGGTTCCGCCAGAAAAACTGTTTTTT	CSADNRVPPEKLFF
NA	TRBV11-2	TRBJ2-2	TRBD2	TGTGCCAGCAGCTTAGCAGCGGGACTAGCGAACACCGGGGAGCTGTTTTTT	CASSLAAGLANTGELFF
NA	TRBV6-1	TRBJ2-3	NA	TGTGCCAGCAGTGAAGGTCGGGGCAGTGAGGCGTGGACAGATACGCAGTATTTT	CASSEGRGSEAWTDTQYF
few	TRBV7-9	TRBJ1-4	NA	TGTGCCAGCAGCCTGAGGGAAAAACTGTTTTTT	CASSLREKLFF
few	TRBV5-1	TRBJ2-3	TRBD2	TGCGCCAGCACCCAGGGACTAGCGGGGGTACCCACATATACGCAGTATTTT	CASTQGLAGVPTYTQYF
NA	TRBV2	TRBJ1-5	TRBD1	TGTGCCAGCAGTCCACAGGGGAATAGCAATCAGCCCCAGCATTTT	CASSPQGNSNQPQHF
many	TRBV20-1	TRBJ2-2	NA	TGCAGTGCTCGCGACTGGCGGAGAAGCACCGGGGAGCTGTTTTTT	CSARDWRRSTGELFF
few	TRBV10-1	TRBJ1-5	NA	TGCGCCAGTTTAACATTGCACCAGCCCCAGCATTTT	CASLTLHQPQHF
NA	TRBV19	TRBJ2-1	TRBD2	TGTGCCAGTACCCAAGGCCCTAGCGGGGAGAATGAGCAGTTCTTC	CASTQGPSGENEQFF
many	TRBV5-5	TRBJ2-1	TRBD2	TGTGCCAGCAGCCTAGGACTAGCGAACTCCTACAATGAGCAGTTCTTC	CASSLGLANSYNEQFF
many	TRBV9	TRBJ2-1	NA	TGTGCCAGCAGCGCATACAAGTCCAATGAGCAGTTCTTC	CASSAYKSNEQFF
NA	TRBV9	TRBJ1-1	NA	TGTGCCAGCAGCCATCCCCCGGGACAAGGGACTGAAGCTTTCTTT	CASSHPPGQGTEAFF
NA	TRBV11-2	TRBJ2-4	TRBD1	TGTGCCAGCAGCCAAAGATGGTCGCAGGGGGCAGTCAAAAACATTCAGTACTTC	CASSQRWSQGAVKNIQYF
few	TRBV7-2	TRBJ2-7	NA	TGTGCCAGCAGCTTAGCGCCCTCGTCATTGGATAAGAGGTACGAGCAGTACTTC	CASSLAPSSLDKRYEQYF
few	TRBV7-9	TRBJ2-7	TRBD1	TGTGCCAGCAGCCCGCGGGACAGGGGCTCCTACGAGCAGTACTTC	CASSPRDRGSYEQYF
NA	TRBV20-1	TRBJ2-7	NA	TGCAGTGCTAGAGTCAGGGACTACGAGCAGTACTTC	CSARVRDYEQYF
few	TRBV20-1	TRBJ2-7	TRBD1	TGCAGTGCTAGGTCCGGGACAGATTTCTACGAGCAGTACTTC	CSARSGTDFYEQYF
few	TRBV5-1	TRBJ2-1	NA	TGCGCCAGCAGCTTGGGGGGCCATGAGCAGTTCTTC	CASSLGGHEQFF
few	TRBV5-1	TRBJ1-4	NA	TGCGCCAGCAGCTTGAACGCGGCGGGAGATGAAAAACTGTTTTTT	CASSLNAAGDEKLFF
NA	TRBV5-1	TRBJ2-5	NA	TGCGCCAGCAGCTTGGTTCCCGGGGAGACCCAGTACTTC	CASSLVPGETQYF
NA	TRBV11-3	TRBJ2-1	TRBD2	TGTGCCAGCAGCTCTTATGAGGGAGGGCCTTTTGAGCAGTTCTTC	CASSSYEGGPFEQFF
few	TRBV29-1	TRBJ2-5	TRBD1	TGCAGCCTGGACAGGGGGAACCAAGAGACCCAGTACTTC	CSLDRGNQETQYF
many	TRBV20-1	TRBJ2-7	NA	TGCAGTGCCACTAGGGACGCCTCCTACGAGCAGTACTTC	CSATRDASYEQYF
many	TRBV5-5	TRBJ1-5	NA	TGTGCCAGCAGCTTACGGGACCTAGATCAGCCCCAGCATTTT	CASSLRDLDQPQHF
few	TRBV7-2	TRBJ1-1	TRBD1	TGTGCCAGCAGCTTAGGAGGACAGGGGCTAACTGAAGCTTTCTTT	CASSLGGQGLTEAFF
few	TRBV18	TRBJ1-1	NA	TGTGCCAGCGCAGCAGAGTTGAACACTGAAGCTTTCTTT	CASAAELNTEAFF
few	TRBV7-3	TRBJ2-2	NA	TGTGCCAGCAGCGTGACAGGAGCCGGGGAGCTGTTTTTT	CASSVTGAGELFF
NA	TRBV7-8	TRBJ1-6	NA	TGTGCCAGCAGCTCACAGATTGTACGTTCACCCCTCCACTTT	CASSSQIVRSPLHF
NA	TRBV4-1	TRBJ2-5	TRBD1	TGCGCCAGCAGCTACCGGGACAGGGGACGTGAGACCCAGTACTTC	CASSYRDRGRETQYF
few	TRBV29-1	TRBJ2-1	TRBD2	TGCAGCGTTGAAGATGGAGCGGGAGGGTACAATGAGCAGTTCTTC	CSVEDGAGGYNEQFF
few	TRBV20-1	TRBJ1-5	NA	TGCAGTGCTAGAACCTTAGGTCAGGTCAATAGCAATCAGCCCCAGCATTTT	CSARTLGQVNSNQPQHF
few	TRBV12-3/TRBV12-4	TRBJ1-3	NA	TGTGCCAGCAGCCCTACAGGAACTGGAAACACCATATATTTT	CASSPTGTGNTIYF
NA	TRBV12-3/TRBV12-4	TRBJ2-1	TRBD1	TGTGCCAGCAGTCGCGGACAGGGGGCGGATTCTCATGAGCAGTTCTTC	CASSRGQGADSHEQFF
many	TRBV7-3	TRBJ1-1	TRBD1	TGTGCCAGCAGCCCACAACCCGGGACAGGGGGCACTGAAGCTTTCTTT	CASSPQPGTGGTEAFF
many	TRBV7-9	TRBJ2-3	NA	TGTGCCAGCAGAAGAGCAAGCACAGATACGCAGTATTTT	CASRRASTDTQYF
NA	TRBV7-3	TRBJ2-7	NA	TGTGCCAGCAGCCAGACCCGGGACCTTCACCAAACCTTCTACGAGCAGTACTTC	CASSQTRDLHQTFYEQYF
many	TRBV6-5	TRBJ2-2	TRBD1	TGTGCCAGCACTGAGACAGGGCTCACCGGGGAGCTGTTTTTT	CASTETGLTGELFF
few	TRBV1	TRBJ2-6	NA	TGCACCAGCAGCCAAGAGGGACTAGCGGGAGCTGGGGCCAACGTCCTGACTTTC	CTSSQEGLAGAGANVLTF
few	TRBV9	TRBJ2-2	NA	TGTGCCAGCGGCATAGGGACCCATACCGGGGAGCTGTTTTTT	CASGIGTHTGELFF
many	TRBV2	TRBJ2-2	NA	TGTGCCAGCAGTCGGGACATTTACACCGGGGAGCTGTTTTTT	CASSRDIYTGELFF
few	TRBV28	TRBJ2-5	NA	TGTGCCAGCAATCCCCCTTCAGCTCAAGAGACCCAGTACTTC	CASNPPSAQETQYF
NA	TRBV7-2	TRBJ1-2	NA	TGTGCCAGCAGCTTAGTGTTACAGTTGCACTACACCTTC	CASSLVLQLHYTF
few	TRBV6-5	TRBJ2-7	NA	TGTGCCAGCAGTTACCAGTCGGTTTTAGCCTACGAGCAGTACTTC	CASSYQSVLAYEQYF
many	TRBV7-8	TRBJ2-1	TRBD1	TGTGCCAGCAGCAGGGGACAGACCTACAATGAGCAGTTCTTC	CASSRGQTYNEQFF
many	TRBV24-1	TRBJ1-5	NA	TGTGCCACCAGTGAATCACGTAGCAATCAGCCCCAGCATTTT	CATSESRSNQPQHF
once	TRBV28	TRBJ2-7	NA	TGTGCCAGCAGTTTCAGGGACTTCTCCTACGAGCAGTACTTC	CASSFRDFSYEQYF
few	TRBV2	TRBJ2-1	NA	TGTGCCAGCAGTCCAGACAGGACCGTCTACAATGAGCAGTTCTTC	CASSPDRTVYNEQFF
few	TRBV11-2	TRBJ2-7	NA	TGTGCCAGCAGCTTATCCCCATTGGATTTTCAGTACTTC	CASSLSPLDFQYF
NA	TRBV29-1	TRBJ1-4	NA	TGCAGCGTTGGAAGGCCTAATGAAAAACTGTTTTTT	CSVGRPNEKLFF
many	TRBV7-9	TRBJ1-1	NA	TGTGCCAGCAGGGCCCAGGGAAACACTGAAGCTTTCTTT	CASRAQGNTEAFF
few	TRBV5-1	TRBJ1-1	NA	TGCGCCAGCAGCTTAGAGGGATGGTCTGAAGCTTTCTTT	CASSLEGWSEAFF
NA	TRBV6-6	TRBJ2-1	NA	TGTGCCAGCAGTTACTGCCCGCTGGGTCGGGGGAGCAATGAGCAGTTCTTC	CASSYCPLGRGSNEQFF
NA	TRBV7-9	TRBJ2-7	NA	TGTGCCAGCAGCTTAGCGTCGGTAGACGAGCAGTACTTC	CASSLASVDEQYF
many	TRBV2	TRBJ2-7	TRBD1	TGTGCCAGCGGACAGGGGAGCTCCTACGAGCAGTACTTC	CASGQGSSYEQYF
NA	TRBV7-2	TRBJ2-2	NA	TGTGCCAGCAGCCTAGGCCGGGCGGTCACCGGGGAGCTGTTTTTT	CASSLGRAVTGELFF
many	TRBV5-1	TRBJ1-1	NA	TGCGCCAGCAGTACGGACAGCGGCACTGAAGCTTTCTTT	CASSTDSGTEAFF
many	TRBV6-5	TRBJ2-2	NA	TGTGCCAGCAGGCCCCCAGGGGCGGTGAACACCGGGGAGCTGTTTTTT	CASRPPGAVNTGELFF
few	TRBV6-5	TRBJ1-1	NA	TGTGCCAGCAGTTACTCTGGACAGTTGAACACTGAAGCTTTCTTT	CASSYSGQLNTEAFF